What follows is one T cell receptor beta chain and its context. Its cognate antigen is unknown. Constant-segment primers were used for 5'RACE, and the resulting TCR alpha and TCR beta cDNA libraries carried sample barcodes and UMIs. TCRdb reprocessed the 5' RACE reads via MiXCR and lists one record per CDR3 protein. The sample has around 140,000 distinct CDR3 sequences, 15% to 20% seen once. The CDR3 is 14 amino acids. CDR1 and CDR2 from the germline V gene are SGHRS and YFSETQ. V was trimmed by 2 bases and J by 4 bases, leaving 13 bases between them. These data originate in a study of T-cell memory formation after mild COVID-19. Study findings and constraints: Pre-infection memory carried some responding clones, suggesting that cross-reactive memory joined.

This sequence joins TRBV5-1 and TRBJ2-7; either TRBD1 or TRBD2 may fit D (5 bases each). The sequencing input was PBMCs or a T cell subset sorted from them (not recorded which). The clonotype originates from an adult woman who had mild COVID-19 (a few samples of this study predate the infection). Cell type and time point are not known. CDR3 bases: TGCGCCAGCAGCTTAAGAGGGGAAGGTTACGAGCAGTACTTC. Translating it yields CASSLRGEGYEQYF.